This paragraph covers one T cell receptor (beta chain) sequence. The sample belongs to a study of OX40 agonist ivuxolimab in advanced cancers. TCRdb's table, derived via immunoSEQ multiplex PCR, lists solely in-frame clones and lacks some. The data show some 70,000 clones, about 81% seen once. Baseline, cycle 4 day 1, and cycle 7 day 1 were the blood sampling points. This receptor was obtained from an adult with an advanced solid tumor such as melanoma, head and neck, liver or kidney cancer. This specimen was CD4+ or CD8+ T cells sorted from blood, taken in a trial of the OX40 agonist ivuxolimab.

CDR3 nucleotide sequence: TGTGCCAGCAGCTCGGGACACCCTAATAACTATGGCTACACCTTC. The encoded protein is CASSSGHPNNYGYTF. The V and J genes are TRBV5-5 and TRBJ1-2; a weak D match, TRBD1 (6 bases). The V gene's germline CDR1 is SGHKS and CDR2 YYEKEE (reference sequence). Trimming took 3 bases from V and 1 from J, leaving 13 bases between them. This CDR3 region has 15 residues.